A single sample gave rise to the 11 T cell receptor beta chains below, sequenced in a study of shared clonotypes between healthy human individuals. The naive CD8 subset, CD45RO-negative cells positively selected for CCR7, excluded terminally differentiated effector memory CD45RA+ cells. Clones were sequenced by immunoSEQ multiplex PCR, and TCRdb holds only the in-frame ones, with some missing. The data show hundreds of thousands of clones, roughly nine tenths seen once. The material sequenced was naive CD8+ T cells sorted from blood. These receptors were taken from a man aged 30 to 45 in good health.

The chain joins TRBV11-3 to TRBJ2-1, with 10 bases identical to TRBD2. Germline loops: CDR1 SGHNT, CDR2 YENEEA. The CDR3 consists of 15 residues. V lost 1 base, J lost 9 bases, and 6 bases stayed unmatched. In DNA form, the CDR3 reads TGTGCCAGCAGCTTAGGGCTAGCGGGAGAAAGTGAGCAGTTCTTC. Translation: CASSLGLAGESEQFF.

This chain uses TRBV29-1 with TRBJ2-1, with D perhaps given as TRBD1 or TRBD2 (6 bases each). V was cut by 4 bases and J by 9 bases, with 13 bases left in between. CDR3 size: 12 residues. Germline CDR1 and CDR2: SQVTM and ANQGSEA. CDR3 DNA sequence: TGCAGCGTTGTAGGGGGGCTTATTGAGCAGTTCTTC. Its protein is CSVVGGLIEQFF.

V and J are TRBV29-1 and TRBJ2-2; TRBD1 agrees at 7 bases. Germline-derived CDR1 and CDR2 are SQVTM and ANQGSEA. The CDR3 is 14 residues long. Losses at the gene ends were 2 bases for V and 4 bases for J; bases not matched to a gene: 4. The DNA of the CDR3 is TGCAGCGTTGAATGGCCAGGGGGCACCGGGGAGCTGTTTTTT. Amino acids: CSVEWPGGTGELFF.

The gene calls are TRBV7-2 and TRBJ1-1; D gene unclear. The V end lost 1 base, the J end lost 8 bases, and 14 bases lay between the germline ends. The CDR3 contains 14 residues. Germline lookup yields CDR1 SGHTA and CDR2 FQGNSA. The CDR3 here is CASSLDDGADEAFF. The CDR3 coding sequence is TGTGCCAGCAGCTTAGATGACGGTGCCGACGAAGCTTTCTTT.

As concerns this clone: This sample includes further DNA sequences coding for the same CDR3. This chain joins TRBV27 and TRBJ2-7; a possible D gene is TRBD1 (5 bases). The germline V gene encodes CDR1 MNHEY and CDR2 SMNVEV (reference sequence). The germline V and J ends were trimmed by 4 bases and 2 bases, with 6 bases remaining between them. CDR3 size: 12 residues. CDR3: CASSSRAYEQYF. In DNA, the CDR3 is TGTGCCAGCAGTTCCAGGGCCTACGAGCAGTACTTC.

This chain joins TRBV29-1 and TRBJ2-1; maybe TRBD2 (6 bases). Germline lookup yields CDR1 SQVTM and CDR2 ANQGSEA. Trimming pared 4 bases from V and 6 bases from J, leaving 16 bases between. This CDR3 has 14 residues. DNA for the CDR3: TGCAGCGTTGGGGGACTCCCCGTACTCAATGAGCAGTTCTTC. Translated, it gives CSVGGLPVLNEQFF.

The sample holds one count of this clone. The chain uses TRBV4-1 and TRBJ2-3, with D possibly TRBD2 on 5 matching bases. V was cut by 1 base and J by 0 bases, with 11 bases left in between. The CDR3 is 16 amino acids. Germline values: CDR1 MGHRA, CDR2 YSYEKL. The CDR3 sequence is CASSQATSASTDTQYF. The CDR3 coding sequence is TGCGCCAGCAGCCAAGCTACTAGTGCCAGCACAGATACGCAGTATTTT.

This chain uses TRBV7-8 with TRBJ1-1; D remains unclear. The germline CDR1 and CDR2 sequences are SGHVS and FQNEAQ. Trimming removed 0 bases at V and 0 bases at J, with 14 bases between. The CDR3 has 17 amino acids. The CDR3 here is CASSLAPNRDMNTEAFF. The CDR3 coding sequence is TGTGCCAGCAGCTTAGCCCCGAACAGAGATATGAACACTGAAGCTTTCTTT.

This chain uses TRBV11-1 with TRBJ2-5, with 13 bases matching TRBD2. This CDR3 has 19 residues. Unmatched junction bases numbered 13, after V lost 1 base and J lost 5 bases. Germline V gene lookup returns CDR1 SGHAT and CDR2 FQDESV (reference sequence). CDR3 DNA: TGTGCCAGCAGCTTAGGGACTAGCGGGAGTCTCGGGAATATGGAGACCCAGTACTTC. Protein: CASSLGTSGSLGNMETQYF.

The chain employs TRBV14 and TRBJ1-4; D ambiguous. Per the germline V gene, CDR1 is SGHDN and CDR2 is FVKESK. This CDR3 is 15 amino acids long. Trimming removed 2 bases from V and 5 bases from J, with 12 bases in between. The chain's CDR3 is CASSQTRPMNEKLFF. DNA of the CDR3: TGTGCCAGCAGCCAAACGCGGCCGATGAATGAAAAACTGTTTTTT.

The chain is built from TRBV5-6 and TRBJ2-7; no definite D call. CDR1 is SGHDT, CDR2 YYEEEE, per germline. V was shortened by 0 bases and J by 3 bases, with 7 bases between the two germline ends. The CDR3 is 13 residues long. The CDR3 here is CASSLGYSYEQYF. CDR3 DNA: TGTGCCAGCAGCTTGGGGTACAGCTACGAGCAGTACTTC.